The 8 T cell receptor beta chains given below trace back to one sample, sequenced in a study of T cells in Graves' hyperthyroidism and ophthalmopathy (dated by TCRdb to the late 2010s). The receptor library was made with multiplex PCR. TCRdb shows the sequencer as Illumina HiSeq 2000. TCR beta CDR3 regions were amplified from RNA transcripts. The TCR CDR3 was subjected to a first round of RT-PCR using the HTBI primer set and the Qiagen OneStep RT-PCR kit. TCRdb passed the public sequencing reads through fastp at Q25 and MiXCR, retaining productive beta sequences. Rows with a matching CDR3 protein are joined into one entry that keeps the most common DNA and genes. The sample table shows 500,000 to 550,000 distinct CDR3 sequences, and around 20% are seen once. Jointly, the top ten make up around a quarter of the sample. The source material was blood. The receptor source for this set is a man between 18 and 29 years old with Graves' hyperthyroidism.

This clonotype was counted at least ten times. The chain combines TRBV15 with TRBJ1-2; D is possibly TRBD1 (5 bases). V shed 3 bases and J shed 3 bases, with 26 bases lying between them. The CDR3 sequence is 19 residues long. The germline gives CDR1 LNHNV, CDR2 YYDKDF (reference sequence). The CDR3 protein is CATSSIPSPPGTDDYGYTF. The CDR3 bases are TGTGCCACCAGCAGTATTCCCTCTCCTCCCGGGACTGACGACTATGGCTACACCTTC.

This clonotype was observed at least ten times. The chain uses TRBV11-2 and TRBJ2-7, with D uncertain. Germline V lookup: CDR1 SGHAT, CDR2 FQNNGV. This CDR3 contains 12 residues. V was shortened by 0 bases and J by 6 bases, with 6 bases between the two germline ends. The CDR3 sequence is CASSLDRVEQYF. DNA of the CDR3: TGTGCCAGCAGCTTAGATCGGGTCGAGCAGTACTTC.

This clonotype appeared many times. V is TRBV7-9 and J is TRBJ2-5, with D hard to call. This CDR3 is 13 amino acids long. Germline assignment: CDR1 SEHNR and CDR2 FQNEAQ (reference sequence). V shed 5 bases and J shed 0 bases, with 7 bases lying between them. For the CDR3, the DNA is TGTGCCAGCAGCCCATGGGACCAAGAGACCCAGTACTTC. Amino acids: CASSPWDQETQYF.

This clonotype occurred many times. DNA for the CDR3: TGTGCCAGCAGCGGGACAGGGGTTCCCGGGGAGCTGTTTTTT. Translating gives CASSGTGVPGELFF. The chain combines TRBV11-2 with TRBJ2-2, with 10 positions matching TRBD1. V shed 5 bases and J 6 bases; nucleotides not matched to a gene: 3. This CDR3 contains 14 residues. Germline CDR1 and CDR2: SGHAT and FQNNGV. The variable domain in full, with the rest retrieved from reference TRBV11-2 and TRBJ2-2, is EAGVAQSPRYKIIEKRQSVAFWCNPISGHATLYWYQQILGQGPKLLIQFQNNGVVDDSQLPKDRFSAERLKGVDSTLKIQPAKLEDSAVYLCASSGTGVPGELFFGEGSRLTVL.

To note about this clonotype: At one of its ends the junction is not consistent with the germline gene, which may arise from a read error. The chain combines TRBV11-1 with TRBJ2-2, with unresolved D. Germline V gene sequence: CDR1 SGHAT, CDR2 FQDESV (reference sequence). This CDR3 has 16 residues. The CDR3 coding sequence is TGCGCCAGCAGTCTCCTCCCGTTCATAGTCGACGGGGAGCTGTTTTTT. It codes for CASSLLPFIVDGELFF.

The rearrangement uses TRBV12-5 and TRBJ2-5; 9 bases line up with TRBD2. Germline lookup yields CDR1 LGHNT and CDR2 FRNRAP. This CDR3 has 15 amino acids. V shed 5 bases, J shed 7 bases, and the junction held 11 bases outside the gene matches. CDR3 DNA: TGTGCTAGTGGTATGGGACTAGCCGGGGGAGGGACCCAGTACTTC. Amino acid sequence: CASGMGLAGGGTQYF. Combining the CDR3 with reference TRBV12-5 and TRBJ2-5 gives the whole variable domain DARVTQTPRHKVTEMGQEVTMRCQPILGHNTVFWYRQTMMQGLELLAYFRNRAPLDDSGMPKDRFSAEMPDATLATLKIQPSEPRDSAVYFCASGMGLAGGGTQYFGPGTRLLVL.

This clonotype was counted a single time. Possible read error: a much larger clone is one base away. No conserved phenylalanine or tryptophan is present at the end of the CDR3, so a read error is the likely explanation. The chain links TRBV2 to TRBJ2-5; 9 bases line up with TRBD1. The CDR3 spans 14 residues. Germline V CDR1 and CDR2: SNHLY, FYNNEI. The V segment lost 6 bases and the J segment 4 bases; nucleotides outside the gene matches: 6. In DNA form, the CDR3 reads TGTGCCAGCAGGGAACACAGGGGGCGAGAGACCCAGTACCTC. Protein: CASREHRGRETQYL.

This chain links TRBV6-1 with TRBJ2-7, with D unclear. Trimming cost V 2 bases and J 4 bases, with 9 bases left between them. The CDR3 has 13 amino acids. From germline, CDR1 is MNHNS and CDR2 SASEGT. CDR3 coding DNA: TGTGCCAGCAGTGAATATGAAGGTTACGAGCAGTACTTC. It translates to CASSEYEGYEQYF.